The text below deals with one T cell receptor beta chain. A read error may account for a junction end that differs from germline. The sample originates from a study of T cells in Graves' hyperthyroidism and ophthalmopathy. Template material for amplifying TCR beta CDR3 regions consisted of RNA transcripts. The primer set for the first-round RT-PCR of the TCR CDR3 was HTBI. TCRdb called the multiplex PCR reads again in MiXCR, with one record for every CDR3 protein. The sample lists 700,000 to 850,000 distinct CDR3 sequences, roughly a third seen once, with more than 25% in the top ten. The CDR3 loop spans 13 amino acids. Germline CDR1 and CDR2: MNHEY and SVGAGI.

The V gene is TRBV6-5, the J gene TRBJ1-1, with TRBD1 as a possible D gene (6 bases). Sequencing was performed on blood. This TCR was sampled from a woman aged 40-49 years with Graves' hyperthyroidism. CDR3 in DNA: TGTGCCGGCAGTTACGGGACAACCTTTGAAGCTTTCTTT. Encoded protein: CAGSYGTTFEAFF.